The 19 T cell receptor beta chains listed next were all sequenced from one sample in a study of control samples from healthy donors and cancer patients. Assay used: immunoSEQ multiplex PCR; TCRdb lists only in-frame clones, some missing. Among 130,000 or so clones listed, more than 70% were seen once. Sequencing used blood. The source is a man in his fifties in good health.

The chain combines TRBV2 with TRBJ1-5, with D possibly TRBD1 on 6 matching bases. Germline V gives CDR1 SNHLY, CDR2 FYNNEI. V lost 4 bases to trimming and J lost 1 base, with 11 bases between them. The CDR3 is made up of 15 amino acids. CDR3 amino acids: CASSGAQGSNQPQHF. DNA for the CDR3: TGTGCCAGCAGTGGAGCGCAGGGGAGCAATCAGCCCCAGCATTTT.

The chain recombines TRBV11-2 with TRBJ2-1; 7 positions agree with TRBD2. Germline V lookup: CDR1 SGHAT, CDR2 FQNNGV. V lost 1 base and J lost 4; bases outside the gene matches: 7. This CDR3 region has 16 residues. The CDR3 bases are TGTGCCAGCAGCTTAGTCCCAGCGGGGTTTTACAATGAGCAGTTCTTC. This sequence encodes CASSLVPAGFYNEQFF.

The V gene is TRBV7-9, the J gene TRBJ2-1, with TRBD1 matching over 9 bases. This CDR3 is 15 amino acids long. After removal of 2 bases from V and 7 bases from J, the junction contained 6 bases not matched to a gene. Germline V lookup: CDR1 SEHNR, CDR2 FQNEAQ (reference sequence). This chain's CDR3 is CASSLTGQGRNEQFF. CDR3 in DNA: TGTGCCAGCAGCTTAACGGGACAGGGTAGGAATGAGCAGTTCTTC. Looking up the rest from reference TRBV7-9 and TRBJ2-1 gives the full variable domain: DTGVSQNPRHKITKRGQNVTFRCDPISEHNRLYWYRQTLGQGPEFLTYFQNEAQLEKSRLLSDRFSAERPKGSFSTLEIQRTEQGDSAMYLCASSLTGQGRNEQFFGPGTRLTVL.

The chain recombines TRBV20-1 with TRBJ2-5, with D tentatively TRBD2 (6 bases). There are 12 residues in the CDR3. Deletions cut 3 bases from V and 5 bases from J, with 10 bases between. The germline V gene encodes CDR1 DFQATT and CDR2 SNEGSKA (reference sequence). The CDR3 is CSASYGGETQYF. The CDR3 DNA follows: TGCAGTGCTAGTTATGGGGGGGAGACCCAGTACTTC.

The chain uses TRBV12-3 or TRBV12-4 and TRBJ1-1; D perhaps matches TRBD1 (5 bases). The V end was cut by 6 bases, the J end by 1 base, with 9 bases between. The CDR3 runs to 13 residues. The CDR3 DNA follows: TGTGCCAGCAGCTCAGGGAGGAACACTGAAGCTTTCTTT. This translates into CASSSGRNTEAFF.

The chain joins TRBV5-4 to TRBJ2-2; the D is unclear. The V gene's germline CDR1 is SGHNT and CDR2 YYREEE (reference sequence). The V end was cut by 0 bases, the J end by 6 bases, with 6 bases between. The CDR3 runs 13 residues. The CDR3 region is CASSLADSGELFF. For the CDR3, the DNA is TGTGCCAGCAGCTTGGCAGACTCCGGGGAGCTGTTTTTT.

Here the CDR3 DNA reads TGTGCCAGCAGTACGAGGACTGAAGCTTTCTTT. Amino acids: CASSTRTEAFF. This chain joins TRBV6-5 and TRBJ1-1, with D uncertain. The germline V and J ends were trimmed by 5 bases and 5 bases, with 6 bases remaining between them. The CDR3 has 11 residues. The germline V gene encodes CDR1 MNHEY and CDR2 SVGAGI.

This rearrangement joins TRBV25-1 to TRBJ1-4; D gene ambiguous. Germline V CDR1 and CDR2: MGHDK, SYGVNS. The CDR3 consists of 14 residues. V was trimmed by 3 bases and J by 4 bases, leaving 9 bases between them. DNA for the CDR3: TGTGCCAGCAGTGAGAGGTCAAATAATGAAAAACTGTTTTTT. The encoded protein is CASSERSNNEKLFF.

The chain recombines TRBV7-3 with TRBJ2-2, with D hard to call. The germline CDR1 and CDR2 sequences are SGHTA and FQGTGA. V dropped 1 base and J dropped 3 bases, with 12 bases sitting between them. This CDR3 spans 16 amino acids. The CDR3 bases are TGTGCCAGCAGCTTAATGCCAATCTCGGACACCGGGGAGCTGTTTTTT. This sequence encodes CASSLMPISDTGELFF. The variable domain in full, completed from reference TRBV7-3 and TRBJ2-2, reads GAGVSQTPSNKVTEKGKYVELRCDPISGHTALYWYRQSLGQGPEFLIYFQGTGAADDSGLPNDRFFAVRPEGSVSTLKIQRTERGDSAVYLCASSLMPISDTGELFFGEGSRLTVL.

This clone was seen just once. The V and J genes are TRBV21-1 and TRBJ1-2; TRBD1, the table's D call, was not compared with the DNA. TRBV21-1 is a listed pseudogene. This CDR3 is 14 amino acids long. The CDR3 region is CASSITGQNDGYTF. The CDR3 DNA follows: TGTGCCAGCAGTATAACGGGACAGAATGATGGCTACACCTTC.

The chain carries TRBV9 and TRBJ2-1; 11 bases are shared with TRBD2. The CDR3 contains 15 residues. Germline CDR1 is SGDLS and CDR2 is YYNGEE. Losses at the gene ends were 2 bases for V and 3 bases for J; bases not matched to a gene: 1. The CDR3 spells CASSVTSGGYNEQFF. CDR3 DNA sequence: TGTGCCAGCAGCGTTACTAGCGGGGGCTACAATGAGCAGTTCTTC.

This clone was seen just once. The V gene is TRBV30, the J gene TRBJ2-1, with 9 bases aligning to TRBD1. CDR1 is GTSNPN and CDR2 is SVGIG in the germline V gene (reference sequence). The CDR3 totals 14 residues. Losses at the gene ends were 6 bases for V and 9 bases for J; bases not matched to a gene: 12. The CDR3 bases are TGTGCCTGTTTCGGGACAGGGTCTTCTCGTGAGCAGTTCTTC. Residues: CACFGTGSSREQFF.

The chain uses TRBV25-1 and TRBJ1-1; D gene uncertain. The V and J ends lost 2 bases and 6 bases respectively, with 13 bases between them. CDR3 size: 14 residues. In germline, CDR1 is MGHDK, CDR2 SYGVNS. CDR3 DNA sequence: TGTGCCAGCAGTGAAGGGGTCGGGGTTGCTGAAGCTTTCTTT. Its protein is CASSEGVGVAEAFF.

J is TRBJ2-7 and V is TRBV5-1; 8 bases are shared with TRBD1. CDR1 is SGHRS, CDR2 YFSETQ, per germline. With 4 bases clipped from V and 1 base from J, the junction kept 7 bases outside the gene matches. There are 15 residues in the CDR3. The CDR3 bases are TGCGCCAGCAGCAGGACAGGGCCCCAGTCCTACGAGCAGTACTTC. The encoded protein is CASSRTGPQSYEQYF.

The gene calls are TRBV29-1 and TRBJ1-2; 7 positions match TRBD1. V lost 2 bases and J lost 5; bases outside the gene matches: 14. Per the germline V gene, CDR1 is SQVTM and CDR2 is ANQGSEA. The CDR3 runs to 16 residues. In nucleotides, the CDR3 is TGCAGCGTTGAATCGTTCGGAAGGGGGCGCAGGTATGGCTACACCTTC. It is translated as CSVESFGRGRRYGYTF.

The J gene is TRBJ1-1, the V gene TRBV11-1; 7 positions match TRBD1. V was clipped by 5 bases and J by 8 bases; unmatched bases: 8. The CDR3 contains 13 residues. Germline CDR1 and CDR2: SGHAT and FQDESV (reference sequence). In DNA form, the CDR3 reads TGTGCCAGCAGCCGAAGGCCGGGACAGGAAGCTTTCTTT. Translation: CASSRRPGQEAFF.

The chain links TRBV7-9 to TRBJ2-5; 14 nucleotides match TRBD2. The CDR3 runs 15 residues. Germline V gives CDR1 SEHNR, CDR2 FQNEAQ (reference sequence). J gave up 5 bases and V 5 bases, and 4 bases lay outside the gene matches. CDR3 coding DNA: TGTGCCAGCAGCCCCGGGACTAGCGGGGGTGAGACCCAGTACTTC. Encoded protein: CASSPGTSGGETQYF. Based on the CDR3 plus reference TRBV7-9 and TRBJ2-5, the full variable domain is DTGVSQNPRHKITKRGQNVTFRCDPISEHNRLYWYRQTLGQGPEFLTYFQNEAQLEKSRLLSDRFSAERPKGSFSTLEIQRTEQGDSAMYLCASSPGTSGGETQYFGPGTRLLVL.

The V call is TRBV6-5, the J call TRBJ2-2; 8 nucleotides agree with TRBD2. The CDR3 contains 13 residues. Germline V gene sequence: CDR1 MNHEY, CDR2 SVGAGI. Unmatched junction bases numbered 4, after V lost 7 bases and J lost 6 bases. In nucleotides, the CDR3 is TGTGCCAGCATTTCGGGGGGGCCCGGGGAGCTGTTTTTT. This sequence encodes CASISGGPGELFF.

This clone was seen a single time. In nucleotides, the CDR3 is TGTGCCAGCAGCCTCCGAAGGGCACAGGGCTATAATTCACCCCTCCACTTT. Translating gives CASSLRRAQGYNSPLHF. The chain carries TRBV7-2 and TRBJ1-6; perhaps TRBD1 as D (6 bases). Trimming pared 5 bases from V and 3 bases from J, leaving 17 bases between. The CDR3 runs 17 residues. Per the germline V gene, CDR1 is SGHTA and CDR2 is FQGNSA.